This TCR beta chain stems from a study of beta chain features in type 1 diabetes (dated 2018 in TCRdb). Study-level background: No differences in mean age, gender distribution, total cell number or subset yield were found between patients and healthy donors. A total of over 90,000,000 sorted cells were examined across all samples, and a strong correlation was observed between cell number per subset and RNA yield. The study compared the TCRB repertoires of sorted circulating CD4+ T cell subsets in recently diagnosed type 1 diabetes patients with those in matched healthy donors. Whereas all 30 or so donors provided naive and central memory subsets, regulatory and stem cell-like memory subsets were isolated from just 8 patients and about eight healthy donors. Beyond this particular receptor, the publication reports: In all four CD4+ subsets, TCRB CDR3 length was moderately but significantly shorter in type 1 diabetes patients. PCR might favor shorter templates, but patient and control samples were amplified and corrected together, so any skew would affect both groups equally. Sequencing cDNA rather than genomic DNA could over-represent highly expressing activated cells, although activation and CD3 levels did not differ between groups. At VDJ recombination sites, patients with type 1 diabetes made fewer insertions and deleted more nucleotides, a pattern implying thymic rearrangement abnormalities. Because small numbers of individuals were included in the HLA sub-analyses, any influence of HLA type on TCRB rearrangement was left unresolved. Naive, central memory and regulatory TCRB repertoires appeared more similar among patients than among healthy donors.

The entire amount of isolated RNA was reverse transcribed using the High Capacity cDNA Reverse Transcription Kit, so the sequenced TCRB transcripts were expressed ones. Deep immunoSEQ sequencing was performed on naive, central memory and regulatory T cell samples, with an average of roughly 3.5 million total reads per sample. Sorted cells were lysed in RLT buffer, and RNA was extracted using DNase-treated RNeasy Micro or Mini kits according to cell number. Each cell subset was processed on its own to prevent cross-contamination, while patient and healthy donor samples were processed together. Using the immunoSEQ multiplex PCR, TCRB sequences were amplified from cDNA into 87-bp fragments spanning the CDR3 region. Sequencing of the amplicons was performed on the Illumina HiSeq platform. Regarding the original processing steps: PCR bias was corrected computationally using synthetic template baselines, and reads within Hamming distance 2 were collapsed, with unmergeable singletons discarded. Reads were aligned to IMGT to assign V, D and J genes, CDR3 length, and insertions or deletions at six rearrangement sites. Within each subset, clonotype counts were normalized to sorted cell number, and only after that were true diversity and Gini coefficients computed with the tcR R package. The overlap coefficient, calculated on TCRB nucleotide sequences, was used to measure repertoire sharing. In its TCRdb copy, this immuneACCESS table keeps in-frame sequences only and misses some clones. Where compared with another copy, unresolved V genes explain less than half of these, and the others have no known cause. V and J calls and clone size are as listed in that table; D and trimming were resolved from the DNA. Here the sample has some 190,000 clones; over 6% occur a single time. The top ten clonotypes cover under 0.55% of the sample.

Each donor gave one peripheral blood draw, approximately 110 mL on average, collected into heparinised tubes. Using a panel that included CD45RO, CCR7, CD25, CD127, CD95 and CD27, naive, central memory, regulatory and stem cell-like memory CD4+ T cells were sorted on a BD FACSAria II. A purity above 95% was achieved for all sorted populations. PBMCs were separated immediately by Lymphoprep density gradient centrifugation and were stained directly, without being cultured. So that batch effects would be minimized, each experiment stained and sorted samples in pairs, pairing one healthy donor with one patient. This clone came up a few times. It lacks a known antigen. No base qualities exist here, and no much larger clone lies one base off it. The germline V gene sets CDR1 to LGHNA and CDR2 to YNFKEQ. Compared with germline, V lacks 4 bases and J lacks 7 bases; bases without a gene match: 10. The CDR3 sequence holds 16 residues, the cysteine and phenylalanine included. Kept here is only the CDR3 DNA, which spans 48 bases and is read in frame from base 1.

The sample comprised central memory CD4+ T cells from blood. The V and J genes are TRBV4-2 and TRBJ2-1, and TRBD2 matches 10 of the central bases. The clonotype comes from a young man with type 1 diabetes. Here is the DNA: TGTGCCAGCAGCCCCATAACTAGCGGGATGATTAATGAGCAGTTCTTC. Its protein product is CASSPITSGMINEQFF.